The 30 T cell receptor beta chains reported below all come from one sample, sequenced in a study of patients and donors after allogeneic stem cell transplantation. TCRdb used MiXCR to reprocess the RT-PCR reads, holding one entry per CDR3 protein. The data contain approximately 200,000 distinct CDR3 sequences, roughly two fifths of them singletons. The sample consisted of blood, either unsorted or a sorted T cell fraction (not recorded which). The receptors come from a human donor who was either an allogeneic HSCT recipient or a stem cell or donor lymphocyte infusion donor (not recorded which). It is not recorded whose cells these are; they may come from a transplant donor.

This clonotype was recorded a few times. The chain has TRBV24-1 and TRBJ2-2, with D unresolved. The CDR3 has 12 amino acids. Between the trimmed V and J ends, which lost 4 bases and 4 bases, there was a span of 3 bases. Per the germline V gene, CDR1 is KGHDR and CDR2 is SFDVKD. Here the CDR3 reads CATSDSTGELFF. The CDR3 DNA follows: TGTGCCACCAGTGACTCCACCGGGGAGCTGTTTTTT.

The gene calls are TRBV15 and TRBJ2-1, with TRBD2 matching over 8 bases. Germline V CDR1 and CDR2: LNHNV, YYDKDF (reference sequence). The CDR3 has 14 amino acids. The ends lost 2 bases at V and 7 bases at J; junction bases unmatched: 4. The CDR3: CATSRTREGNEQFF. CDR3 in DNA: TGTGCCACCAGCAGAACCCGGGAGGGGAATGAGCAGTTCTTC.

The CDR3 here is CAIRNRDFTDTQYF. The CDR3 nucleotides read TGTGCCATCAGGAACCGGGACTTCACAGATACGCAGTATTTT. V gene TRBV10-3 combines with J gene TRBJ2-3; maybe TRBD2 (6 bases). V lost 6 bases, J lost 2 bases, and 12 bases lay in between. Germline CDR1 is ENHRY and CDR2 is SYGVKD. The CDR3 totals 14 residues.

There are a few counts of this clonotype. The chain uses TRBV12-3 or TRBV12-4 and TRBJ1-6; TRBD1 might be the D (5 bases). The CDR3 length is 14 residues. Trimming removed 8 bases at V and 6 bases at J, with 14 bases between. This CDR3 reads CASETGTINSPLHF. The CDR3 region has the DNA TGTGCCAGCGAGACCGGGACGATTAATTCACCCCTCCACTTT.

This chain joins TRBV7-9 and TRBJ2-7; 7 bases line up with TRBD1. CDR3 length equals 13 residues. After removal of 2 bases from V and 4 bases from J, the junction contained 2 bases not matched to a gene. CDR1 and CDR2 from the germline V gene are SEHNR and FQNEAQ (reference sequence). This CDR3 is CASSLKQGYEQYF. DNA for the CDR3: TGTGCCAGCAGCTTAAAACAGGGGTACGAGCAGTACTTC. Full variable domain (missing parts from reference TRBV7-9 and TRBJ2-7): DTGVSQNPRHKITKRGQNVTFRCDPISEHNRLYWYRQTLGQGPEFLTYFQNEAQLEKSRLLSDRFSAERPKGSFSTLEIQRTEQGDSAMYLCASSLKQGYEQYFGPGTRLTVT.

This clonotype has more than one count but fewer than ten. The J gene is TRBJ1-5, the V gene TRBV7-2, with D unclear. Germline V lookup: CDR1 SGHTA, CDR2 FQGNSA. CDR3 length: 18 residues. The V end lost 0 bases, the J end lost 3 bases, and 18 bases lay between the germline ends. The CDR3 loop is CASSLAPTPTSANQPQHF. As DNA, the CDR3 is TGTGCCAGCAGCTTAGCCCCTACTCCGACAAGTGCCAATCAGCCCCAGCATTTT.

This clonotype has more than one count but fewer than ten. J is TRBJ1-1 and V is TRBV10-3; D uncertain. Germline CDR1 is ENHRY and CDR2 is SYGVKD. The CDR3 is made up of 13 amino acids. Trimming stripped 3 bases from V and 13 bases from J, with 18 bases between. As DNA, the CDR3 is TGTGCCATCAGTGAAGGAGGCCTAAACCGCGGTTTCTTT. The encoded protein is CAISEGGLNRGFF.

This clonotype was counted only a few times. This chain connects TRBV6-5 to TRBJ1-5, with D possibly matching TRBD1 (5 bases). V lost 2 bases, J lost 3 bases, and 17 bases lay in between. CDR3 length: 17 amino acids. The V gene's germline CDR1 is MNHEY and CDR2 SVGAGI. The CDR3 spells CASSYPTRVSHNQPQHF. The CDR3 region has the DNA TGTGCCAGCAGTTACCCGACCAGGGTGAGTCACAATCAGCCCCAGCATTTT.

This chain links TRBV2 with TRBJ2-1, with TRBD2 matching over 10 bases. This CDR3 has 15 amino acids. Germline V lookup: CDR1 SNHLY, CDR2 FYNNEI. The V and J ends lost 0 bases and 9 bases, in that order; junction bases with no gene match: 5. The CDR3 here is CASSEAASGSSEQFF. The DNA for the CDR3 is TGTGCCAGCAGTGAAGCTGCTAGCGGGAGTTCTGAGCAGTTCTTC.

The chain combines TRBV12-3 or TRBV12-4 with TRBJ1-1; D gene uncertain. Trimming cost V 5 bases and J 6 bases, with 10 bases left between them. This CDR3 contains 12 residues. The CDR3 coding sequence is TGTGCCAGCAGTCCCCTGCGGTCTGAAGCTTTCTTT. This translates into CASSPLRSEAFF.

This clonotype was detected only once. Since no conserved phenylalanine or tryptophan closes the CDR3, a read error is the likely cause. The chain employs TRBV30 and TRBJ1-1; D is uncertain. In germline, CDR1 is GTSNPN, CDR2 SVGIG (reference sequence). The ends were cut back, 3 bases at V and 1 base at J, with 9 bases in the middle. The CDR3 is 13 residues long. CDR3 residues: CAWSPDGNTEAFL. CDR3 coding DNA: TGTGCCTGGAGCCCAGACGGGAACACTGAAGCTTTCTTG.

This clonotype was seen more than once but under ten times. The chain uses TRBV11-1 and TRBJ1-6; the D gene is possibly TRBD1 (5 bases). V lost 5 bases and J lost 5, with 10 bases in between. The CDR3 runs to 14 residues. In germline, CDR1 is SGHAT, CDR2 FQDESV (reference sequence). CDR3 protein: CASSIGTDNSPLHF. The CDR3 DNA reads TGTGCCAGCAGCATCGGGACGGATAATTCACCCCTCCACTTT.

This clonotype was found a few times. The V and J genes are TRBV28 and TRBJ1-1; D is undetermined. The CDR3 has 12 residues. V dropped 8 bases and J dropped 4 bases, with 11 bases sitting between them. CDR1 and CDR2 (germline): MDHEN, SYDVKM. Here the CDR3 DNA reads TGTGCCAGCCAGTACGGCGGCACTGAAGCTTTCTTT. Translating it yields CASQYGGTEAFF.

The chain recombines TRBV13 with TRBJ1-2; 10 bases are shared with TRBD1. Looked up from germline, CDR1 is PRHDT and CDR2 is FYEKMQ (reference sequence). With V trimmed by 4 bases and J by 8 bases, 10 bases remained unmatched. This CDR3 region has 15 residues. For the CDR3, the DNA is TGTGCCAGCAGCTCCGGGACAGGGGTGAAAGAAGGCTACACCTTC. Encoded protein: CASSSGTGVKEGYTF.

This clonotype turned up a few times. The rearrangement links TRBV12-3 or TRBV12-4 to TRBJ2-3, with a possible D match to TRBD2 (6 bases). V was clipped by 7 bases and J by 1 base, with 21 bases between them. This CDR3 comprises 17 residues. CDR3 nucleotides: TGTGCCAGCACCCACGGGGTTAGGAGGGTGGGCACAGATACGCAGTATTTT. It encodes CASTHGVRRVGTDTQYF.

This chain connects TRBV5-6 to TRBJ1-5; D is perhaps TRBD1 (5 bases). CDR3 length equals 15 residues. From germline, CDR1 is SGHDT and CDR2 YYEEEE. V lost 0 bases and J lost 3, with 10 bases in between. The CDR3 DNA sequence: TGTGCCAGCAGCTTGGATGGGGCAGACAATCAGCCCCAGCATTTT. Translated, it gives CASSLDGADNQPQHF.

The chain links TRBV6-5 to TRBJ1-6, with D possibly TRBD1 on 5 matching bases. There are 15 residues in the CDR3. Trimming removed 2 bases at V and 10 bases at J, with 15 bases between. Per the germline V gene, CDR1 is MNHEY and CDR2 is SVGAGI. This CDR3 is CASSYDRPEASPLHF. CDR3 nucleotide sequence: TGTGCCAGCAGTTACGACAGACCAGAGGCGTCACCCCTCCACTTT.

The gene calls are TRBV27 and TRBJ1-1; D remains ambiguous. The CDR3 contains 13 residues. Germline V gives CDR1 MNHEY, CDR2 SMNVEV (reference sequence). Deletions cut 0 bases from V and 2 bases from J, with 4 bases between. The CDR3 spells CASSLSINTEAFF. The CDR3 DNA follows: TGTGCCAGCAGTTTATCGATAAACACTGAAGCTTTCTTT.

This rearrangement joins TRBV12-3 or TRBV12-4 to TRBJ2-3; 9 positions match TRBD2. J lost 4 bases, V lost 3 bases, and 11 bases had no gene match. The CDR3 loop spans 17 amino acids. The CDR3 nucleotides are TGTGCCAGCAGTTTCGGGATAGGGACTAGCTCCCCAGATACGCAGTATTTT. It encodes CASSFGIGTSSPDTQYF.

This chain uses TRBV7-3 with TRBJ2-2; D ambiguous. The CDR3 runs to 15 residues. Trimming shortened V by 9 bases and J by 5 bases, and 19 bases separated the two germline ends. The germline V gene encodes CDR1 SGHTA and CDR2 FQGTGA. The CDR3 coding sequence is TGTGCCAGACCCATTTCCGTGGGTTATACCGGGGAGCTGTTTTTT. Encoded protein: CARPISVGYTGELFF. Drawing the rest from reference TRBV7-3 and TRBJ2-2, the complete variable domain is GAGVSQTPSNKVTEKGKYVELRCDPISGHTALYWYRQSLGQGPEFLIYFQGTGAADDSGLPNDRFFAVRPEGSVSTLKIQRTERGDSAVYLCARPISVGYTGELFFGEGSRLTVL.

This clonotype has only a few counts. The chain uses TRBV6-5 and TRBJ1-1, with D possibly being TRBD1 (6 bases). V lost 2 bases to trimming and J lost 2 bases, with 15 bases between them. The CDR3 consists of 16 residues. CDR1 MNHEY and CDR2 SVGAGI come from the germline V gene. The CDR3, as DNA: TGTGCCAGCAGTTACCGGGACAATATGTTAAACACTGAAGCTTTCTTT. It yields the protein CASSYRDNMLNTEAFF.

The chain couples TRBV4-3 to TRBJ2-5, with 8 bases matching TRBD2. Germline loops: CDR1 LGHNA, CDR2 YSLEER. V lost 0 bases, J lost 4 bases, and 4 bases stayed unmatched. This CDR3 has 15 residues. The CDR3 coding sequence is TGCGCCAGCAGCCAAGATCTGGGACTAGTAGAGACCCAGTACTTC. Translated, it gives CASSQDLGLVETQYF.

CDR3 loop: CASTEESSTF. CDR3 in DNA: TGTGCCAGCACCGAGGAATCCAGCACCTTC. The J gene is TRBJ1-2, the V gene TRBV12-3 or TRBV12-4; no reliable D call. Trimming removed 7 bases from V and 13 bases from J, with 13 bases in between. The CDR3 totals 10 residues.

V is TRBV4-2 and J is TRBJ2-3; D tentatively reads TRBD1 or TRBD2 (5 bases each). The CDR3 consists of 16 residues. Germline V gene lookup returns CDR1 LGHNA and CDR2 YNFKEQ. Between the trimmed V and J ends, which lost 0 bases and 2 bases, there was a span of 12 bases. CDR3 amino acids: CASSQEGAGDTDTQYF. As DNA, the CDR3 is TGTGCCAGCAGCCAAGAAGGGGCGGGCGACACAGATACGCAGTATTTT.

This rearrangement joins TRBV7-2 to TRBJ2-1; a possible D gene is TRBD1 (7 bases). Germline V gene data show CDR1 as SGHTA and CDR2 as FQGNSA. The CDR3 consists of 15 residues. V lost 3 bases and J lost 4, with 13 bases in between. In DNA, the CDR3 is TGTGCCAGCAGCTTGAATCAGGGGGGTTACAATGAGCAGTTCTTC. It translates to CASSLNQGGYNEQFF.

This chain's CDR3 is CASSPIGTSAQETQYF. In DNA form, the CDR3 reads TGTGCCAGCAGCCCTATAGGGACTAGCGCCCAAGAGACCCAGTACTTC. The V and J genes are TRBV14 and TRBJ2-5; 10 bases map to TRBD2. The CDR3 length is 16 residues. V lost 4 bases, J lost 1 base, and 6 bases stayed unmatched. Looked up from germline, CDR1 is SGHDN and CDR2 is FVKESK.

V gene TRBV5-1 combines with J gene TRBJ2-1; maybe TRBD2 (5 bases). This CDR3 comprises 16 residues. Germline CDR1 SGHRS, CDR2 YFSETQ. With 2 bases removed from V and 1 base from J, the gap between germline ends came to 13 bases. CDR3 DNA sequence: TGCGCCAGCAGCTTTGCCCTAGCTGGATCCTACAATGAGCAGTTCTTC. It encodes CASSFALAGSYNEQFF.

The chain uses TRBV4-3 and TRBJ2-2, with D tentatively TRBD1 (6 bases). The V gene's germline CDR1 is LGHNA and CDR2 YSLEER. This CDR3 has 18 residues. The germline V and J ends were trimmed by 0 bases and 4 bases, with 18 bases remaining between them. CDR3 sequence: CASSQDPHRTASTGELFF. CDR3 sequence (DNA): TGCGCCAGCAGCCAAGATCCCCATAGGACAGCATCCACCGGGGAGCTGTTTTTT.

This clonotype was counted a few times. V gene TRBV12-3 or TRBV12-4 combines with J gene TRBJ1-6, with unresolved D. CDR3 size: 15 residues. The germline V and J ends were trimmed by 5 bases and 8 bases, with 16 bases remaining between them. CDR3 residues: CASSPVVGMDSPLHF. The CDR3 DNA is TGTGCCAGCAGTCCGGTCGTAGGGATGGATTCACCCCTCCACTTT.

This chain joins TRBV5-1 and TRBJ2-7, with D perhaps assigned TRBD1 or TRBD2 (5 bases each). V shed 0 bases and J shed 3 bases, with 13 bases lying between them. From germline, CDR1 is SGHRS and CDR2 YFSETQ. CDR3 size: 15 residues. The CDR3 is CASSLGQGSGYEQYF. The CDR3 bases are TGCGCCAGCAGCTTGGGCCAGGGAAGCGGCTACGAGCAGTACTTC.